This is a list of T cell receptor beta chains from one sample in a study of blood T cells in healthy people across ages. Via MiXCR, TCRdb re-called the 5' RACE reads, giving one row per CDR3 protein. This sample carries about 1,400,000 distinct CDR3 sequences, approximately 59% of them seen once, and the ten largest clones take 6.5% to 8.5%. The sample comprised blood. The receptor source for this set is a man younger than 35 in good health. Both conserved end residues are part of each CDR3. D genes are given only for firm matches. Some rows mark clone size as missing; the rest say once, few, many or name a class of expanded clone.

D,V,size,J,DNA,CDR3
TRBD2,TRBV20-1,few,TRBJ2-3,TGCAGTGCTGTAGCGGGAGATCGGACAGATACGCAGTATTTT,CSAVAGDRTDTQYF
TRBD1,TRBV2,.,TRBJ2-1,TGTGCCAGCAGGGAGCCGACAGGGGGCTTAAGGAATGAGCAGTTCTTC,CASREPTGGLRNEQFF
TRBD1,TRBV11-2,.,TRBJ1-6,TGTGCCAGCACCGGACAGGGAGTTAATTCACCCCTCCACTTT,CASTGQGVNSPLHF
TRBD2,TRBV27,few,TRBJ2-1,TGTGCCAGCCGGGGACTAGCGGATTACAATGAGCAGTTCTTC,CASRGLADYNEQFF
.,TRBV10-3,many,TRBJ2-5,TGTGCCATCAGTGAGTCGCGTGAGACCCAGTACTTC,CAISESRETQYF
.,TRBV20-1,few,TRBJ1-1,TGCCCAATAGAGGGCCGGACTGAAGCTTTCTTT,CPIEGRTEAFF
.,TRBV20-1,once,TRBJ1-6,TGCAGTGCCCTCGGGGCCCCCCACCTTCCCCTCCACTTT,CSALGAPHLPLHF
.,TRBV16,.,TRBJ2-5,TGTGCCAGCAGCCAATCCCTCTCACAAGAGACCCAGTACTTC,CASSQSLSQETQYF
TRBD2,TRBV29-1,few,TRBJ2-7,TGCAGCGTTGAGGGGGGGACTAGCGGGAGGTACGAGCAGTACTTC,CSVEGGTSGRYEQYF
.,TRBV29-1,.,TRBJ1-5,TGCAGCGTGGCCGGGGGATTATATCAGCCCCAGCATTTT,CSVAGGLYQPQHF
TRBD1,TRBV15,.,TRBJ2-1,TGTGCCACCAGCAGAACCGGGACAGGATACAATGAGCAGTTCTTC,CATSRTGTGYNEQFF
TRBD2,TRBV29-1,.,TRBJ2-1,TGCAGCGCCGGGGGGGGAGTGACCGACAATGAGCAGTTCTTC,CSAGGGVTDNEQFF
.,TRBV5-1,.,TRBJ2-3,TGCGCCAGCAGCCTCATGGGATTCACAGATACGCAGTATTTT,CASSLMGFTDTQYF
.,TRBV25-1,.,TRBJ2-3,TGTGCCAGCAGTGTCGGGGTCTCAGATACGCAGTATTTT,CASSVGVSDTQYF
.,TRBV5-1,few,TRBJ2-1,TGCGCCAGCAGAGTGGAATTATCCTACAATGAGCAGTTCTTC,CASRVELSYNEQFF
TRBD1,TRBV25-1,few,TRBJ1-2,TGTGCCAGCAGTGATCCGGACAGGGGGCTCTATGGCTACACCTTC,CASSDPDRGLYGYTF
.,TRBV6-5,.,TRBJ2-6,TGTGCCACCCAGACTGGGGCCAACGTCCTGACTTTC,CATQTGANVLTF
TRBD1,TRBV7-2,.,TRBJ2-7,TGTGCCAGCAGCTTCGCCCGGGACAGCCTTTCTTACGAGCAGTACTTC,CASSFARDSLSYEQYF
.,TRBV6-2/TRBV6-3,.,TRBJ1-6,TGTGCCAGCAGATTAGACAACTCACCCCTCCACTTT,CASRLDNSPLHF
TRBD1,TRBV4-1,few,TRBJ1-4,TGCGCCAGCAGCCATCCGGACAGGACTGCAACTAATGAAAAACTGTTTTTT,CASSHPDRTATNEKLFF
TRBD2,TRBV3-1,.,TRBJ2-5,TGTGCCAGCAGCCGCCCGGGACTAACCCAAGAGACCCAGTACTTC,CASSRPGLTQETQYF
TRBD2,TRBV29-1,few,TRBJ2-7,TGCAGCGCTGTAGCGGGAGCAATCGAGCAGTACTTC,CSAVAGAIEQYF
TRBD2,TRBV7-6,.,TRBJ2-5,TGTGCCAGCAGCTCCCCAGCGGGAGGAGAAGAGACCCAGTACTTC,CASSSPAGGEETQYF
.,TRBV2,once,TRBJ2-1,TGTGCCAGCACCACCCAGCGGACCCACAATGAGCAGTTCTTC,CASTTQRTHNEQFF
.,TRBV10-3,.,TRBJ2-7,TGTGCCATCAGTGAGTCGTCCGGGGCTCAAAAAATAAAAGCCTACGAGCAGTACTTC,CAISESSGAQKIKAYEQYF
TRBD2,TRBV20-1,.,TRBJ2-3,TGCAGTGCTTACAGAGCGGGAAGCACAGATACGCAGTATTTT,CSAYRAGSTDTQYF
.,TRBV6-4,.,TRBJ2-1,TGTGCCAGCAGTGACTCGACTCAACGACAGGACTACAATGAGCAGTTCTTC,CASSDSTQRQDYNEQFF
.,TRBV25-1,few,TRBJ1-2,TGTGCCAGCAGTGAAGTTGGGGCTAACTATGGCTACACCTTC,CASSEVGANYGYTF
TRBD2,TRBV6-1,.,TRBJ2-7,TGTGCCAGCAGTGATCCGCCCGGGGGGTCCTACGAGCAGTACTTC,CASSDPPGGSYEQYF
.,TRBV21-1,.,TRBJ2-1,TGTGCCAGCAGCAGACTAGCGGGGGGGAGCTCCTACAATGAGCAGTTCTTC,CASSRLAGGSSYNEQFF
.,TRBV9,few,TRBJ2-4,TGTGCCAGCAGCGTAGAGAACAGGATGGCAGACATTCAGTACTTC,CASSVENRMADIQYF
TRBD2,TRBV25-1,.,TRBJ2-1,TGTGTCAGCAGTGAACTAGCGGGGGGTAGGGAGCAGTTCTTC,CVSSELAGGREQFF
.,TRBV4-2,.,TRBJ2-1,TGTGCCAGCAGCCAAGATGTCCTAACTGGGGGAGGGGGTTACAATGAGCAGTTCTTC,CASSQDVLTGGGGYNEQFF
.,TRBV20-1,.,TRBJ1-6,TGCAGTGCCTCAGAGTTTAGCTCCTATAATTCACCCCTCCACTTT,CSASEFSSYNSPLHF
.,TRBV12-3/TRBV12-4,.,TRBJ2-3,TGTGCCAGCAGTGCAGAGCCGCCTAGGGGAGATACGCAGTATTTT,CASSAEPPRGDTQYF
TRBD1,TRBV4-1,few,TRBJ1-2,TGCGCCAGCAGCCAGTCGACAGGGTTTAACTATGGCTACACCTTC,CASSQSTGFNYGYTF
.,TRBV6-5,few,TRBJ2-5,TGTGCCAGCAGTTACCTTGGACAGATACACCAAGAGACCCAGTACTTC,CASSYLGQIHQETQYF
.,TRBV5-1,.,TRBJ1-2,TGCGCCAGCAGCAAAGAGCAGGGGCAAGACTATGGCTACACCTTC,CASSKEQGQDYGYTF
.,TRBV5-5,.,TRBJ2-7,TGTGCCAGCAGCTTAGGCGTTCCCCTACTTGACGAGCAGTACTTC,CASSLGVPLLDEQYF
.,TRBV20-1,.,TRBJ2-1,TGCAGTGCTAGAGATCGGGGTCCAGGGGTCTCCTACAATGAGCAGTTCTTC,CSARDRGPGVSYNEQFF
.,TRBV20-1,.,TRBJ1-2,TGCAGTGCCTTTGGCTATGGCTACACCTTC,CSAFGYGYTF
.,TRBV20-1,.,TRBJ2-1,TGCAGTGCTCACACCTGGACTCGCACGTGGTACAATGAGCAGTTCTTC,CSAHTWTRTWYNEQFF
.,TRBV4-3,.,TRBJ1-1,TGCGCCAGCAGCCAATCAGGGGACACTGAAGCTTTCTTT,CASSQSGDTEAFF
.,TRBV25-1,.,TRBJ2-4,TGTGCCAGCAGTGTTGGAGGGTCCGGAAACATTCAGTACTTC,CASSVGGSGNIQYF
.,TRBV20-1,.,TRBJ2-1,TGCAGTGCTACGAAGGGCAGTGTTTCGTTCTTC,CSATKGSVSFF